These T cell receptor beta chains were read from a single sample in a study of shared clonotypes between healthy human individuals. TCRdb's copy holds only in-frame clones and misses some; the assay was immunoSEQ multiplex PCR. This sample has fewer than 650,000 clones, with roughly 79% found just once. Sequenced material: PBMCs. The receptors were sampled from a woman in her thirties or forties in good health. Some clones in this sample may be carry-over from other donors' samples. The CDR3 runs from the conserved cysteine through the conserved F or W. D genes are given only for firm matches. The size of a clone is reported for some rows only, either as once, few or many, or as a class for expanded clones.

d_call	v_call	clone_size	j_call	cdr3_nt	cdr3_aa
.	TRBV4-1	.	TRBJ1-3	TGCGCCAGCAGTCCCGGGTGGGGAAACACCATATATTTT	CASSPGWGNTIYF
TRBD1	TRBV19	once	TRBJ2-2	TGTGCCAGTAGTACGCCGGACAGGGGGCGGCCCGGGGAGCTGTTTTTT	CASSTPDRGRPGELFF
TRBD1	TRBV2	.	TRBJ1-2	TGTGCCAGCAGCGTGACAGGGTTCTCCTTCTCTAACTATGGCTACACCTTC	CASSVTGFSFSNYGYTF
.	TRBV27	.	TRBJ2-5	TGTGCCAGCAGTTCGACAGGCCGTGGGGAGACCCAGTACTTC	CASSSTGRGETQYF
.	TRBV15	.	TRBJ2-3	TGTGCCACCAGCGACCCGCGGACTCCTAGCACAGATACGCAGTATTTT	CATSDPRTPSTDTQYF
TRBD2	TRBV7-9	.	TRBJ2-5	TGTGCCAGCAGCTCCCGGGGGGGGATGGAGACCCAGTACTTC	CASSSRGGMETQYF
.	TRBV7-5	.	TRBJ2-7	TGTGCCAGAAGCTCTAGACACCCTGACTCCTACGAGCAGTACTTC	CARSSRHPDSYEQYF
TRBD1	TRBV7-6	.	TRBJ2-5	TGTGCCAGCCAGAACCAGGACAGGGTGGGGACCCAGTACTTC	CASQNQDRVGTQYF
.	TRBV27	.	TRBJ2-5	TGTGCCAGCAGTTTACTCGGGTACCAAGAGACCCAGTACTTC	CASSLLGYQETQYF
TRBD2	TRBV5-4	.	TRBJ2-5	TGTGCCAGCAGATCGGGCGGGAGAGATAAGGAGACCCAGTACTTC	CASRSGGRDKETQYF
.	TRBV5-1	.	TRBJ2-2	TGCGCCAGCAGCCCAGGGGTTGCGGGCACCGGGGAGCTGTTTTTT	CASSPGVAGTGELFF
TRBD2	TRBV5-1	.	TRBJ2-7	TGCGCCAGCAGCTCGGCCCTCCGACAGGCCTCGGGGGGGGAGCAGTACTTC	CASSSALRQASGGEQYF
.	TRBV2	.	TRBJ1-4	TGTGCCAGCAGTGAAGCGTGGGGTAATGAAAAACTGTTTTTT	CASSEAWGNEKLFF
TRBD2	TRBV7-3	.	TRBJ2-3	TGTGCCAGCAGCCTCGGGACTAGCGGGAGATGGGGGAGCACAGATACGCAGTATTTT	CASSLGTSGRWGSTDTQYF
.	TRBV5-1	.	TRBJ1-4	TGCGCCAGCAGCTCGGCCTCCGGGAACCAGGGGGAAAAACTGTTTTTT	CASSSASGNQGEKLFF
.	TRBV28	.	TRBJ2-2	TGTGCCAGCAGTTTATTGCAGCGCGAGAACACCGGGGAGCTGTTTTTT	CASSLLQRENTGELFF
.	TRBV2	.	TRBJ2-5	TGTGCCAGCACCCCGCTGGTACAAGAGACCCAGTACTTC	CASTPLVQETQYF
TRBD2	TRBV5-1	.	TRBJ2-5	TGCGCCAGCAGCTTGGGAAGCGGGAGGCTCTCCGAGACCCAGTACTTC	CASSLGSGRLSETQYF
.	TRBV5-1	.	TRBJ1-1	TGCGCCAGCAGCTTGGCAGAGCGTGAAGCTTTCTTT	CASSLAEREAFF
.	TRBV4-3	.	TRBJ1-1	TGCGCCAGCAGCCAAGAGATCGGGAACACTGAAGCTTTCTTT	CASSQEIGNTEAFF
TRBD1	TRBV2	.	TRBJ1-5	TGTGCCAGCAGGGGACAGGGCTACAATCAGCCCCAGCATTTT	CASRGQGYNQPQHF
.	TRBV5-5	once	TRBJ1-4	TGTGCCAGCAGCTTGCGTGCAACTAATGAAAAACTGTTTTTT	CASSLRATNEKLFF
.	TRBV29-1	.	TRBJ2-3	TGCAGCGTTTTGGTCGCGGGCAGCACAGATACGCAGTATTTT	CSVLVAGSTDTQYF
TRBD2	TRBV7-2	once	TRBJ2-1	TGTGCCAGCAGCTTAGTTAGCGGGGCCAATGAGCAGTTCTTC	CASSLVSGANEQFF
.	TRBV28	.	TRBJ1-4	TGTGCCAGCAGTTTGCGAAGGGGTGAAAAACTGTTTTTT	CASSLRRGEKLFF
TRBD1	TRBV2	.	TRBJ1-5	TGTGCCAGCAGTGAAGCTACGGCAGGGGGTTATCAGCCCCAGCATTTT	CASSEATAGGYQPQHF
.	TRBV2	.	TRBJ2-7	TGTGCCAGCAGTGAATGGGGTGCGGCCTACGAGCAGTACTTC	CASSEWGAAYEQYF
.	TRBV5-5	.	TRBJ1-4	TGTGCCAGCAGCTTGTCAGGGCGTGAAAAACTGTTTTTT	CASSLSGREKLFF
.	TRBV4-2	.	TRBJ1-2	TGTGCCAGCAGCCAAGTAGGGGCTAATAACTATGGCTACACCTTC	CASSQVGANNYGYTF
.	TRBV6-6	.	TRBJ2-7	TGTGCCAGCAACACCGGAATCTACGAGCAGTACTTC	CASNTGIYEQYF
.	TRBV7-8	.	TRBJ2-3	TGTGCCAGCAGCTTAGGGTTACGCACAGATACGCAGTATTTT	CASSLGLRTDTQYF
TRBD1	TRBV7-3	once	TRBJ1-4	TGTGCCAGCAGCTCAGGGGGGGAAACTAATGAAAAACTGTTTTTT	CASSSGGETNEKLFF
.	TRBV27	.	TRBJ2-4	TGTGCCAGCAGCCCCGATGGGGGGAAAATTCAGTACTTC	CASSPDGGKIQYF
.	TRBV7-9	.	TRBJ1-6	TGTGCCAGCAGCCTACTACGAGGAGGGGGTTCACCCCTCCACTTT	CASSLLRGGGSPLHF
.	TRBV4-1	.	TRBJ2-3	TGCGCCAGCAGCCCGACAGGGACTAGTCAATATACGCAGTATTTT	CASSPTGTSQYTQYF
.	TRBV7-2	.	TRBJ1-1	TGTGCCAGCAGCTTAGGAGAGGGACGGGCGAACACTGAAGCTTTCTTT	CASSLGEGRANTEAFF
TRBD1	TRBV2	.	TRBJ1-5	TGTGCCAGCAGTGAGGGACAGGGGTGGCAGCCCCAGCATTTT	CASSEGQGWQPQHF
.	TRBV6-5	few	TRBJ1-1	TGTGCCAGCAGTATTACAGGGTGGCGTACGGCTTTCTTT	CASSITGWRTAFF
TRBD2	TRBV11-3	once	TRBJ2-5	TGTGCCAGCAGCCCCGGGACTAGCGGGAGTGGAGAGACCCAGTACTTC	CASSPGTSGSGETQYF
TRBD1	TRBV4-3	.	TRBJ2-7	TGCGCCAGCAGTCCACAGCCGGGACAGGGGTACGAGCAGTACTTC	CASSPQPGQGYEQYF
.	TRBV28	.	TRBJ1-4	TGTGCCAGCAGTTTTGGAGGGGAAAAACTGTTTTTT	CASSFGGEKLFF
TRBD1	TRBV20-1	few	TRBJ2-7	TGCAGTGCTAGTTTTGGGACAGCTAACTTC	CSASFGTANF
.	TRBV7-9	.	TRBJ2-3	TGTGCCAGCAGTCTCCCGGGACTCCGCACAGATACGCAGTATTTT	CASSLPGLRTDTQYF
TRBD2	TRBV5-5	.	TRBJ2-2	TGTGCCAGCAGACCCGTGATAGCGGGAGCCGGGGAGCTGTTTTTT	CASRPVIAGAGELFF
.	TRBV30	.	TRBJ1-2	TGTGCCTGGAGTCGGGGTCACTATGGCTACACCTTC	CAWSRGHYGYTF
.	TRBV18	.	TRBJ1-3	TGTGCCAGCTCTCCGTCGGCCGTCTCTGGAAACACCATATATTTT	CASSPSAVSGNTIYF
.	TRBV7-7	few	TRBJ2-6	TGTGCTAGCAGCTTAGCCTATGGGGCCAACGTCCTGACTTTC	CASSLAYGANVLTF
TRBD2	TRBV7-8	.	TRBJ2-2	TGTGCCAGCAGTGCTAGCGGGAGCGGCGGGGAGCTGTTTTTT	CASSASGSGGELFF
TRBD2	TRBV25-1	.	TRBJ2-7	TGTGCCAGCAGTAACCCGGGACTAGTAGGGTACGAGCAGTACTTC	CASSNPGLVGYEQYF
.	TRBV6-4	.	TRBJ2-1	TGTGCCAGCAGTGACGAGGGAGGTGCCTACAATGAGCAGTTCTTC	CASSDEGGAYNEQFF
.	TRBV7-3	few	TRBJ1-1	TGTGCCAGCAGCTTATACAGAAACACTGAAGCTTTCTTT	CASSLYRNTEAFF
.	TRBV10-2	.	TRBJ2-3	TGCGCCAGCAGCCAGGGGCAGAGACACACAGATACGCAGTATTTT	CASSQGQRHTDTQYF
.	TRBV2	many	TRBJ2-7	TGTGCCTGCCTTAGATCAGACAGGCCGTTGGAGCAGTACTTC	CACLRSDRPLEQYF
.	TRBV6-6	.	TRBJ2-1	TGTGCCAGCAGTTACTCCCGACACAAGTCTGAGCAGTTCTTC	CASSYSRHKSEQFF
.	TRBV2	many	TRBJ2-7	TGTGCCAGCAGTGTTGGTCCGGGGGACGAGCAGTACTTC	CASSVGPGDEQYF
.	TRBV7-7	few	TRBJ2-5	TGTGCCAGCAGCTCCGACAGACAAGAGACCCAGTACTTC	CASSSDRQETQYF
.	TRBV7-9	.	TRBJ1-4	TGTGCCAGCAGCTTAGCTAGGGAGAATGAAAAACTGTTTTTT	CASSLARENEKLFF
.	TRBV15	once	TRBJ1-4	TGTGCCACCAGCAGAGACCCAGGGTGGAAACTGTTTTTT	CATSRDPGWKLFF
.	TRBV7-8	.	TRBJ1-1	TGTGCCAGCAGCTCGATTGGCGTCGCTGAAGCTTTCTTT	CASSSIGVAEAFF
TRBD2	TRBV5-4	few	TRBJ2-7	TGTGCCAGCAGCTCACGCGGGAGAGTCAACGAGCAGTACTTC	CASSSRGRVNEQYF